The following is a T cell receptor beta chain sequence with its context. Germline assignment: CDR1 MNHEY and CDR2 SMNVEV (reference sequence). The V segment lost 1 base and the J segment 0 bases; nucleotides outside the gene matches: 9. This CDR3 contains 18 residues. The repertoire was sequenced with immunoSEQ multiplex PCR; TCRdb's copy has only in-frame clones and lacks some. The sample contains hundreds of thousands of clones, 80% to 85% of which appear only once. The data derive from a study of Tregs in tolerant kidney transplant recipients. Thawed PBMCs were FACS-sorted into unstimulated CD4+CD25+CD127- regulatory T cells, CD4+CD25- non-regulatory cells, CD4 and CD8 cells.

Sequences were obtained from CD4+ T cells from blood. V usage is TRBV27 and J usage is TRBJ1-5, with TRBD1 matching 7 bases. The TCR originated in a human donor in good health. The CDR3 here is CASSLFWDRDYSNQPQHF. DNA of the CDR3: TGTGCCAGCAGTTTATTCTGGGACAGAGATTATAGCAATCAGCCCCAGCATTTT.